The present T cell receptor (beta chain) was sequenced within a study of shared clonotypes between healthy human individuals. Assay runs were performed at deep level. Clones were sequenced by immunoSEQ multiplex PCR, and TCRdb holds only the in-frame ones, with some missing. The repertoire holds approximately 1,500,000 clones, with 95% to 99% as singletons. Trimming removed 4 bases at V and 0 bases at J, with 16 bases between. Germline CDR1 reads SGHRS; CDR2 reads YFSETQ. The CDR3 is 17 amino acids. This clone was seen only once. The gene calls are TRBV5-1 and TRBJ2-2; weak D call: TRBD2 (6 bases). The sample consisted of naive CD4+ T cells sorted from blood. Subset given: CD45RA+ positively selected. The sequence derives from a man aged 25-40 years in good health. This chain's CDR3 is CASSRTTGTANTGELFF. The CDR3 DNA reads as TGCGCCAGCAGCAGGACTACCGGGACCGCGAACACCGGGGAGCTGTTTTTT.